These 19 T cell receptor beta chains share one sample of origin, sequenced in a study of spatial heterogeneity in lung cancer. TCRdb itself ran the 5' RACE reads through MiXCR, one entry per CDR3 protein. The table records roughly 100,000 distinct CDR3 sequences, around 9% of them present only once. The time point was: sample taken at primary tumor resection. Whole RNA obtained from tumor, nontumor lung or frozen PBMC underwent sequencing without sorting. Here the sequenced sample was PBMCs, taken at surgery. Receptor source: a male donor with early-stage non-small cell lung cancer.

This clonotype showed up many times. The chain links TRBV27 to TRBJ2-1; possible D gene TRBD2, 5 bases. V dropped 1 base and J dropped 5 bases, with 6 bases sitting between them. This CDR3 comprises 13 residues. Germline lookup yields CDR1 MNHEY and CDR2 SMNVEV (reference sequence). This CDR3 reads CASSLWGDNEQFF. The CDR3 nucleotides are TGTGCCAGCAGTTTATGGGGAGACAATGAGCAGTTCTTC.

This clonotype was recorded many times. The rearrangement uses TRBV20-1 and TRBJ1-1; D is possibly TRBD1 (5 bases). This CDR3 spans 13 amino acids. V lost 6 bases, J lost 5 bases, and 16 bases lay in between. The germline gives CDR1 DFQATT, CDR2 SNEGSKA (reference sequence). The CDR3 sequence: CSAKGWEGTEAFF. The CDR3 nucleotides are TGCAGTGCAAAGGGGTGGGAGGGGACTGAAGCTTTCTTT.

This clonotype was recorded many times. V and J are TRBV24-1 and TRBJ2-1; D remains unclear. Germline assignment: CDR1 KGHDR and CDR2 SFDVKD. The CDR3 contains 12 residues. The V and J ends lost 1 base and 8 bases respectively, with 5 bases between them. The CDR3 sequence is CATSDLGYEQFF. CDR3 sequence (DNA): TGTGCCACCAGTGATTTAGGTTATGAGCAGTTCTTC.

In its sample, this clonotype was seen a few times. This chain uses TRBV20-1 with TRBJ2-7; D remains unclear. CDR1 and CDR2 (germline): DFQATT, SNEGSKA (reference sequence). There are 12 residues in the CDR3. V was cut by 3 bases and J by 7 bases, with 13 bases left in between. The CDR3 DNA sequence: TGCAGTGCTAGGACCAGGTCGGGTGAGCAGTACTTC. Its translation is CSARTRSGEQYF.

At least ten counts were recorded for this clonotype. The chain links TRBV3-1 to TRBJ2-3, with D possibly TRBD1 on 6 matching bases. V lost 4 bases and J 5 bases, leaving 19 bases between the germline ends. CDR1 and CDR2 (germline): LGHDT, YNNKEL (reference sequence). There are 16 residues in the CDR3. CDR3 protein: CASSPGAHLAGDTQYF. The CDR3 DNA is TGTGCCAGCAGCCCAGGGGCCCACCTCGCGGGAGATACGCAGTATTTT.

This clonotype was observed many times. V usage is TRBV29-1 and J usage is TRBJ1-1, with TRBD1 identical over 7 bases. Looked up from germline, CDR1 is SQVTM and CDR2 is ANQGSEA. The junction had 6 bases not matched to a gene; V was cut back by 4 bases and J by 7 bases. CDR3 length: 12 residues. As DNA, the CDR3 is TGCAGCGTTGGGGGAGGGGGCGGTGAAGCTTTCTTT. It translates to CSVGGGGGEAFF.

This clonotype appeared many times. CDR3 region: CATSDPGQGFAGELFF. The CDR3 DNA is TGTGCCACCAGTGATCCGGGACAGGGTTTTGCCGGGGAGCTGTTTTTT. V and J are TRBV24-1 and TRBJ2-2; 9 nucleotides match TRBD1. Losses at the gene ends were 3 bases for V and 6 bases for J; bases not matched to a gene: 7. The CDR3 contains 16 residues. Germline lookup yields CDR1 KGHDR and CDR2 SFDVKD.

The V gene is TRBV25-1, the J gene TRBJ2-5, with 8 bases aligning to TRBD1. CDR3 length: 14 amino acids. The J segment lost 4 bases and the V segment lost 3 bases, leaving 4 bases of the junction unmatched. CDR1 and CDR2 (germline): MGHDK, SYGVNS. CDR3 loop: CASSDRGLRETQYF. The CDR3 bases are TGTGCCAGCAGTGACAGGGGGCTGCGAGAGACCCAGTACTTC.

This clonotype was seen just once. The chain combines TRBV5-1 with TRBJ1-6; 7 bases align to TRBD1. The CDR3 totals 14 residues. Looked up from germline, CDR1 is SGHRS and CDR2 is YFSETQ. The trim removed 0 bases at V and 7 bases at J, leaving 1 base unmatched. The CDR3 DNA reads TGCGCCAGCAGCTTGGAACAGGGGAATTCACCCCTCCACTTT. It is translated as CASSLEQGNSPLHF.

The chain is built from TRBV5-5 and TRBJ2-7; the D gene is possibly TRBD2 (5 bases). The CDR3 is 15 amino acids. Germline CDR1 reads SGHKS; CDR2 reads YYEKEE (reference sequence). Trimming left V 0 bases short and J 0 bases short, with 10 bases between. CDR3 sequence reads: CASSLGEGSSYEQYF. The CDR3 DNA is TGTGCCAGCAGCTTGGGCGAGGGAAGCTCCTACGAGCAGTACTTC.

CDR3 sequence (DNA): TGTGCCAGCAGCTTGTACGATGGGAGAAACATTCAGTACTTC. Its translation: CASSLYDGRNIQYF. The chain combines TRBV5-6 with TRBJ2-4, with D possibly being TRBD2 (5 bases). V was clipped by 1 base and J by 6 bases, with 11 bases between them. This CDR3 region has 14 residues. Germline-derived CDR1 and CDR2 are SGHDT and YYEEEE.

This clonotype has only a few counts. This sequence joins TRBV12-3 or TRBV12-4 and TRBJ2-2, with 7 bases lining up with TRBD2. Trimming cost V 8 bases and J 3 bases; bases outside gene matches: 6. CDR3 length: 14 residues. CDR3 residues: CASRAGVHTGELFF. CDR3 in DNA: TGTGCCAGCCGCGCGGGGGTGCACACCGGGGAGCTGTTTTTT.

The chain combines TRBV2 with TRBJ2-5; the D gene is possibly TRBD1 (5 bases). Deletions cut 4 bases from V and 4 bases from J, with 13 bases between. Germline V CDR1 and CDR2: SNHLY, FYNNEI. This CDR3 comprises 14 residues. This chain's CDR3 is CASSAEMGRETQYF. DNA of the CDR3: TGTGCCAGCAGTGCTGAAATGGGGCGAGAGACCCAGTACTTC.

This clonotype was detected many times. The CDR3 loop is CASSLATPGANVLTF. CDR3 coding DNA: TGTGCCAGCAGCCTCGCAACACCCGGGGCCAACGTCCTGACTTTC. V and J are TRBV7-9 and TRBJ2-6; D gene ambiguous. The CDR3 runs to 15 residues. From germline, CDR1 is SEHNR and CDR2 FQNEAQ (reference sequence). Trimming left V 5 bases short and J 4 bases short, with 12 bases between.

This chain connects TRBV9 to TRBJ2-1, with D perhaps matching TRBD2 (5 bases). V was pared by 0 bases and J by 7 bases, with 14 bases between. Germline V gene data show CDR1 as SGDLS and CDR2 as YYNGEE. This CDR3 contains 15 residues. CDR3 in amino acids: CASSVGGSAGNEQFF. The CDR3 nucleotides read TGTGCCAGCAGCGTAGGAGGTAGCGCTGGAAATGAGCAGTTCTTC.

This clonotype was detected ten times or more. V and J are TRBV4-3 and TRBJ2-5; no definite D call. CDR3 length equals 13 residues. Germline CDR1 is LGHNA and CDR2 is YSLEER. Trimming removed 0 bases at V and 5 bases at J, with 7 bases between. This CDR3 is CASSQDLVETQYF. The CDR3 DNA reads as TGCGCCAGCAGCCAAGACCTAGTGGAGACCCAGTACTTC.

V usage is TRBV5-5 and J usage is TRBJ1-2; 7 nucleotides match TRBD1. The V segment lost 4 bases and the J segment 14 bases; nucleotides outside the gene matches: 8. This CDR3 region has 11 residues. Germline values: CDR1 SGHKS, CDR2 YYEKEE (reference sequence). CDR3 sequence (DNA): TGTGCCAGCAGCCGGGACAGTCCCTATACCTTC. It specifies CASSRDSPYTF.

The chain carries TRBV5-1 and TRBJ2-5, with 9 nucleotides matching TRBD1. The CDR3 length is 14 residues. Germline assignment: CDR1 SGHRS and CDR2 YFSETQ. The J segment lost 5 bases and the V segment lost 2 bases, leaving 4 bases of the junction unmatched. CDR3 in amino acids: CASSLQGASETQYF. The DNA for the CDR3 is TGCGCCAGCAGCTTACAGGGGGCGTCGGAGACCCAGTACTTC.

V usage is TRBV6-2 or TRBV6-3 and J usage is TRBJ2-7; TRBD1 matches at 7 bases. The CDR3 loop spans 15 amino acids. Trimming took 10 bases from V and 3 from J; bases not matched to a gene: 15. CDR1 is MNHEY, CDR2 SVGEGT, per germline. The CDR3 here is CATAGWAGGRYEQYF. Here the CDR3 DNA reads TGTGCCACCGCCGGGTGGGCAGGGGGTCGCTACGAGCAGTACTTC.